This TCR beta chain was sequenced in a study of blood T cell repertoires in COVID-19 (dated by TCRdb to 2018 to 2020). Describing the broader study: The collaborator samples originated in the United States, Italy and Spain and spanned the acute and convalescent phases of COVID-19. Samples were obtained from the ongoing ImmuneRACE study (first 160 participants) and from 1,254 subjects provided by 6 global collaborators. The repertoires were released in a freely available public database intended as a resource for research on the immune response to SARS-CoV-2. Sample metadata almost always included a de-identified subject ID, COVID-19 status, age in years and sex. The prospective study material was composed of cDNA or gDNA derived from T cells, B-cell-depleted T cells, or PBMCs. Where HLA class I and class II types were available, the types were taken from metadata supplied by the sample provider, not from assay-based typing. The dataset comprised deeply sampled blood TCRbeta repertoires from subjects exposed to, actively infected with, or recovered from COVID-19.

In the prospective study, participants were about 18 to 95 years old, resided in about two dozen geographic areas of the United States, and were enrolled through a virtual design. In the prospective study, cohorts were assigned on the basis of participant-reported clinical history obtained from a screening survey and a study questionnaire. Mobile phlebotomists in the prospective study collected whole blood, serum and a nasopharyngeal or oropharyngeal swab from every participant. Additional blood draws and questionnaires over an approximately two-month period could optionally be provided by prospective study participants. Before DNA extraction, blood samples from the prospective study were shipped at room temperature or frozen. TCRbeta CDR3 regions were amplified from genomic DNA using the immunoSEQ Assay, a bias-controlled multiplex PCR. The original methods were these. Within the assay, amplification of reference gene primers was used to estimate how many nucleated cells each sample contained. Sequence reads were collapsed and filtered to measure the absolute abundance of every unique TCRbeta CDR3 rearrangement. For each sample, productive Simpson clonality was calculated as the square root of Simpson's diversity index over productive rearrangements. TCRdb provides this immuneACCESS table in a form limited to in-frame rearrangements. Some clones are lacking; in checked studies, under half of them reflect an unresolved V gene, and why the rest are absent is not known. The V and J calls and clone size are taken from that table; D and trimming were inferred from the DNA. The sample table contains roughly 140,000 clones; only one count was recorded for 70% to 90% of them. The top ten constitute 1.2% of the sample.

V is pruned by 4 bases and J by 5 bases, leaving 7 bases of the junction without a gene match. As encoded in the germline V gene, CDR1 is SGDLS while CDR2 is YYNGEE. The CDR3 holds 15 amino acids from the cysteine to the phenylalanine. The CDR3 DNA has 45 bases and is translated from base 1. As for this clone: It lacks a known antigen. Per-nucleotide qualities are absent, and no much larger clonotype sits a single base away.

The research as a whole found: Clinical and demographic metadata were provided uncurated, with the amount varying by source and participant.

The TCR sequence derives from a woman aged 25 to 39 with acute COVID-19. Recombination joined TRBV9 with TRBJ2-2; 8 junctional bases match TRBD1. The sample taken for sequencing was PBMCs or T cells enriched from blood (not recorded which). The bases read TGTGCCAGCAGCACCGGACAGGGCATGACCGGGGAGCTGTTTTTT. It encodes CASSTGQGMTGELFF. Where the CDR3 stops, the reference TRBV9 and TRBJ2-2 genes take over; the full variable domain is DSGVTQTPKHLITATGQRVTLRCSPRSGDLSVYWYQQSLDQGLQFLIQYYNGEERAKGNILERFSAQQFPDLHSELNLSSLELGDSALYFCASSTGQGMTGELFFGEGSRLTVL.